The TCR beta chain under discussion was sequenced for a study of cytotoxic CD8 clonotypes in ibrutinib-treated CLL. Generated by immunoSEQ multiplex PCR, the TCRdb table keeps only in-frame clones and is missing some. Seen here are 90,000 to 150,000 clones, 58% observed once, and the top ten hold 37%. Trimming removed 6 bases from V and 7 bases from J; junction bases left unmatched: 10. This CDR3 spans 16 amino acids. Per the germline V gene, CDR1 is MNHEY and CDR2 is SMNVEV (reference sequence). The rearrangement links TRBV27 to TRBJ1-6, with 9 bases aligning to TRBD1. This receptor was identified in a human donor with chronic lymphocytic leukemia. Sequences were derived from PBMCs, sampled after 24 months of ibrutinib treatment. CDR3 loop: CASRRGTGMGNSPLHF. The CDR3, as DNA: TGTGCCAGCAGGCGGGGGACAGGGATGGGCAATTCACCCCTCCACTTT.